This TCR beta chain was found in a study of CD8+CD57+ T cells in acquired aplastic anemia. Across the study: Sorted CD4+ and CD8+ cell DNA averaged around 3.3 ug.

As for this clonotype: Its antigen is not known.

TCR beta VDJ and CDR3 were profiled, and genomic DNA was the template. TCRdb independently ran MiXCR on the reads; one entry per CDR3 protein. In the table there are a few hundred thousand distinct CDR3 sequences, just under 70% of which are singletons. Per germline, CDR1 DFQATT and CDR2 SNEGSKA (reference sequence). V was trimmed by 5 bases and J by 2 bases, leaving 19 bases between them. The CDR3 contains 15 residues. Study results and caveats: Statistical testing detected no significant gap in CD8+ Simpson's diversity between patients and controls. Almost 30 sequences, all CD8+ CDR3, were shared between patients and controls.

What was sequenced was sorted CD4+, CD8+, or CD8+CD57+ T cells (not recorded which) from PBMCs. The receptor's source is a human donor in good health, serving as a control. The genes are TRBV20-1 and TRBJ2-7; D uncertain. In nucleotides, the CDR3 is TGCAGTGCTGGGCCACGTCAGACGTGGGCCTACGAGCAGTACTTC. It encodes CSAGPRQTWAYEQYF.